The 5 T cell receptor beta chains given below trace back to one sample, sequenced in a study of T cell repertoires in cytomegalovirus infection. Each CDR3 protein is one row after TCRdb ran MiXCR on the reads. The sample comprises 95,000 to 150,000 distinct CDR3 sequences, approximately 30% of which are singletons, and under 65% rests with the top ten. Their specific antigens are unknown. The sample consisted of CD8+ T cells from cultured PBMCs, taken from culture after CMV antigen stimulation. All receptors come from a human donor in good health (CMV status not recorded). Some clones in this sample may be carry-over from other donors' samples.

This clonotype was observed many times. The V and J genes are TRBV7-2 and TRBJ2-5; weak D call: TRBD2 (5 bases). The CDR3 has 14 amino acids. V was shortened by 5 bases and J by 0 bases, with 10 bases between the two germline ends. CDR1 and CDR2 from the germline V gene are SGHTA and FQGNSA. CDR3 in DNA: TGTGCCAGCAGCCCTGGGAGTTACCAAGAGACCCAGTACTTC. Its translation: CASSPGSYQETQYF.

The V and J genes are TRBV7-3 and TRBJ2-2; 9 nucleotides align to TRBD1. Germline CDR1 reads SGHTA; CDR2 reads FQGTGA. The CDR3 contains 18 residues. V was pared by 0 bases and J by 7 bases, with 12 bases of the junction left unmatched. The CDR3 loop is CASSLTSGQGRFIGELFF. DNA for the CDR3: TGTGCCAGCAGCTTAACGTCCGGACAGGGGAGGTTCATCGGGGAGCTGTTTTTT. The full variable domain, in which reference TRBV7-3 and TRBJ2-2 provide the parts outside the CDR3, is GAGVSQTPSNKVTEKGKYVELRCDPISGHTALYWYRQSLGQGPEFLIYFQGTGAADDSGLPNDRFFAVRPEGSVSTLKIQRTERGDSAVYLCASSLTSGQGRFIGELFFGEGSRLTVL.

This chain connects TRBV7-9 to TRBJ2-5, with a possible D match to TRBD1 (6 bases). From germline, CDR1 is SEHNR and CDR2 FQNEAQ (reference sequence). Trimming shortened V by 4 bases and J by 3 bases, and 12 bases separated the two germline ends. CDR3 size: 14 residues. The CDR3, as DNA: TGTGCCAGCAGCTCTGGACAGTTCGAAGAGACCCAGTACTTC. Its translation is CASSSGQFEETQYF. Full variable domain (rest looked up from reference TRBV7-9 and TRBJ2-5): DTGVSQNPRHKITKRGQNVTFRCDPISEHNRLYWYRQTLGQGPEFLTYFQNEAQLEKSRLLSDRFSAERPKGSFSTLEIQRTEQGDSAMYLCASSSGQFEETQYFGPGTRLLVL.

The genes are TRBV7-3 and TRBJ2-3; D remains ambiguous. Germline V gene data show CDR1 as SGHTA and CDR2 as FQGTGA. The CDR3 is 13 residues long. V was clipped by 3 bases and J by 5 bases, with 9 bases between them. The CDR3 nucleotides are TGTGCCAGCAGCTTGGAGTGGGGAGATACGCAGTATTTT. Residues: CASSLEWGDTQYF.

This clonotype came up many times. The genes are TRBV15 and TRBJ2-3; tentatively, D is TRBD2 (5 bases). V was trimmed by 5 bases and J by 2 bases, leaving 14 bases between them. The CDR3 spans 15 residues. Germline CDR1 is LNHNV and CDR2 is YYDKDF (reference sequence). CDR3 nucleotides: TGTGCCACCAGCTACTCGCGGGCGAACACAGATACGCAGTATTTT. It yields the protein CATSYSRANTDTQYF.